Sequencing of this T cell receptor (beta chain) was carried out in a study of cytomegalovirus exposure and HLA in healthy donors. At the level of the study: Approximately 85 million unique TCRs from HLA-typed donors were held in an early data release. General study results and limits: A later analysis, which compared TCR beta chains of equal frequency, found the HLA-associated ones more clonally expanded.

For this clone: The antigen remains undetermined.

The CDR3 contains 16 residues. 13 Jbeta primers and 60 Vbeta primers were used for the PCR. This table comes from immunoSEQ multiplex PCR, and its TCRdb copy is limited to in-frame clones, with some not included. The sample has some 150,000 clones. The chain joins TRBV21-1 to TRBJ2-7; the table's D call, TRBD2, was not checked against the DNA. TRBV21-1 is a known pseudogene. The sequenced sample consisted of PBMCs. The sequence was collected from a woman aged 18-29 years in good health and CMV-seronegative. The CDR3 coding sequence is TGTGCCAGCAGCAAAGGCAGGTGTAGCGGGAACTACGAGCAGTACGTC. Amino acids: CASSKGRCSGNYEQYV.